This TCR beta chain comes out of a study of human T cells and chemical hapten exposure. Study-wide results and caveats: In the PT1 data, expanded TCR counts showed a positive correlation with patch test score.

From germline, CDR1 is SNHLY and CDR2 FYNNEI. The CDR3 totals 15 residues. Documented time point: patch test 2, 6 weeks after DPC sensitization. Documented treatment: therapeutic diphenylcyclopropenone sensitization with weekly scalp DPC. Using its own MiXCR run on the RACE reads, TCRdb lists one record per CDR3 protein. The table records some 96,000 distinct CDR3 sequences, 7.5% to 10% of them present only once. A note on this clonotype: Its antigen is currently unknown. The germline gene is not matched at one end of the junction; a read error may be the cause.

The chain couples TRBV2 to TRBJ2-5; TRBD2 aligns across 13 bases. The sequence was collected from a woman aged 40 to 50 with alopecia areata. Some clones in this sample may be carry-over from other donors' samples. Source: whole blood, taken in connection with sensitization to the hapten diphenylcyclopropenone (DPC). CDR3 nucleotides: TGTGCCAACAGTGAACTAGCGGGAGGGTCAGAGACCCAGTACTTC. It codes for CANSELAGGSETQYF.